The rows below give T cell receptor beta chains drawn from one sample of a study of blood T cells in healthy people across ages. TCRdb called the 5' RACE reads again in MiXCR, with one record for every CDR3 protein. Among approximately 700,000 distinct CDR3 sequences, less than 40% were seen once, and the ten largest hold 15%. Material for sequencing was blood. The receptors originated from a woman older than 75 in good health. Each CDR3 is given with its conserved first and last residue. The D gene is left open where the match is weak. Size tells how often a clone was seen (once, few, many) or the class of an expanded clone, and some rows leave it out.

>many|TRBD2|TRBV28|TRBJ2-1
TGTGCCAGCGAGCCTAGCGGGGGGCGGCCCCATGAGCAGTTCTTC
CASEPSGGRPHEQFF
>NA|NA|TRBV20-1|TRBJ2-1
TGCAGTGCTAGTGGAGGGCAGGGGACTGGGGAGCAGTTCTTC
CSASGGQGTGEQFF
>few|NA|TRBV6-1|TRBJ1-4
TGTGCCAGCAGGAGCTCAACTAATGAAAAACTGTTTTTT
CASRSSTNEKLFF
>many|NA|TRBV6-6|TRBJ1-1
TGTGCCAGCAGCACGACAGACACTGAAGCTTTCTTT
CASSTTDTEAFF
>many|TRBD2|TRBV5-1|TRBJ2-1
TGCGCCAGCATGATAGCGGGGGTCAATGAGCAGTTCTTC
CASMIAGVNEQFF
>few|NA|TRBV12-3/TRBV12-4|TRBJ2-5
TGTGCCAGCAGTCCTTACAGAGACAATGAGCGGTACTTC
CASSPYRDNERYF
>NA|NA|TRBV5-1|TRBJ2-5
TGCGCCAGCAGCTCGACTATTCGGGAGACCCAGTACTTC
CASSSTIRETQYF
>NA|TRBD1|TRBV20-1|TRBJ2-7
TGCAGTGCTAGAGGCGGCAGGGGGCACTCCTACGAGCAGTACTTC
CSARGGRGHSYEQYF
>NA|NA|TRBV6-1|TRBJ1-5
TGTGCCAGCCAACCTATTGAATCGGCCATTAGCAATCAGCCCCAGCATTTT
CASQPIESAISNQPQHF
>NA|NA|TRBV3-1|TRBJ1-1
TGTGCCAGCAGCCAAGAAGGAGGATATCCTGAAGCTTTCTTT
CASSQEGGYPEAFF
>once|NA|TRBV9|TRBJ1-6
TGTGCCAGCAACGTAGCGGGGCCTGATTCACCCCTCCACTTT
CASNVAGPDSPLHF
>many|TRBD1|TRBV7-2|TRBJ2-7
TGTGCCAGCAGCTTAAACAGGGGGGTGAGCGAGCAGTACTTC
CASSLNRGVSEQYF
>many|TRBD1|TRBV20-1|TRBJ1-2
TGCAGTGCTAGCCACGGCGGGACAGGGGGCTATGGCTACACCTTC
CSASHGGTGGYGYTF
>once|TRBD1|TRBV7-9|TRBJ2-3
TGTGCCAGCAGTCCGGGACAGGGCAATTCTGATACGCAGTATTTT
CASSPGQGNSDTQYF
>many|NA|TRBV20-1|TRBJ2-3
TGCAGTGCCCCGGGGACAACAGATACGCAGTATTTT
CSAPGTTDTQYF
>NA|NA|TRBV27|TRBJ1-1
TGTGCCAGCAGTTTCCGAGCGACGACTGAAGCTTTCTTT
CASSFRATTEAFF
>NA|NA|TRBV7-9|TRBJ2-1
TGTGCCAGCAGCTTAGGGGGGCCTTTGGACGAGCAGTTCTTC
CASSLGGPLDEQFF
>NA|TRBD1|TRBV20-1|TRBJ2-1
TGCAGTGCTAGAGATAGTGGGGCAGGGGGAATGATTAGATCCTACAATGAGCAGTTCTTC
CSARDSGAGGMIRSYNEQFF
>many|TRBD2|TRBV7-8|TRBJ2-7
TGTGCCAGCAGCTTAGCGGCGGGGGACGGCACCTACGAGCAGTACTTC
CASSLAAGDGTYEQYF
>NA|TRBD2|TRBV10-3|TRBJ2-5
TGTGCCACCAACCTAGCGGGGGGGTCAGGGACCCAGTACTTC
CATNLAGGSGTQYF
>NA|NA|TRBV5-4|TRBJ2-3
TGTGCCAGCAGACCTTCCACCGGGCGGGGCACAGATACGCAGTATTTT
CASRPSTGRGTDTQYF
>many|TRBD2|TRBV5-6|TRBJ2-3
TGTGCCAGCAGCCCCCCTTGGATTAGCGGGAGGGGCACAGATACGCAGTATTTT
CASSPPWISGRGTDTQYF
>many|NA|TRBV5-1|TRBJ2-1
TGCGCCAGCAGCTTGGACGGGACCAGAATTCACAATGAGCAGTTCTTC
CASSLDGTRIHNEQFF
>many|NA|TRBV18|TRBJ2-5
TGTGCCAGCTCACCTGCAGAATCTGAAGAGACCCAGTACTTC
CASSPAESEETQYF
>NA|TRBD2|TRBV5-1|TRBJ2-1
TGCGCCAGCAGCCGCTCCGGGACTAGCGGGGGCCGGGTTTACAATGAGCAGTTCTTC
CASSRSGTSGGRVYNEQFF
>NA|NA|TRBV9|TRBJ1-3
TGTGCCAGCAGCGGACCCAGGGACCGAAGCTCTGGAAACACCATATATTTT
CASSGPRDRSSGNTIYF
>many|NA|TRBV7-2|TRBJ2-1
TGTGCCAGCAGCTTAGCCGGGACTTTACTAATCGGGAATGAGCAGTTCTTC
CASSLAGTLLIGNEQFF
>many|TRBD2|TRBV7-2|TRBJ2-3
TGTGCCAGCAGCTTAGGGCCTAGCGGGGGGGCCAGGACAGATACGCAGTATTTT
CASSLGPSGGARTDTQYF
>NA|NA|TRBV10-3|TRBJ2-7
TGTGCCATCAGTGAGTCATTGTGGTACGAGCAGTACTTC
CAISESLWYEQYF
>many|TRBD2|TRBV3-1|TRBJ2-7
TGTGCCAGCAGCCTTTCGGCGGGGGAAAACGAGCAGTACTTC
CASSLSAGENEQYF
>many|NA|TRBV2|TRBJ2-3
TGTGCCAGAGGGGCGGGGTCCGGCGCTAGCGATACGCAGTATTTT
CARGAGSGASDTQYF
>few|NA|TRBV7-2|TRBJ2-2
TGTGCCAGCAGCTTAAGTTCTGAGCGGGAGCTGTTTTTT
CASSLSSERELFF
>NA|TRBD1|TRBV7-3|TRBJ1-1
TGTGCCAGCAGCCCGGACAGGTGCACTGAAGCTTTCTTT
CASSPDRCTEAFF
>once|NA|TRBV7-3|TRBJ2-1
TGTGCCAGCAGCTGGGGAGGTGGGGTGGAGGAGACCCAGTTCTTC
CASSWGGGVEETQFF
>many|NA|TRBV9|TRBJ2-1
TGTGCCAGCAGCGTAGGGGGTGACAGTACCTACAATGAGCAGTTCTTC
CASSVGGDSTYNEQFF
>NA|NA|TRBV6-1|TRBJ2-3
TGTGCCAGCAGTGAAAGGATAACGGGACCAGAAGATACGCAGTATTTT
CASSERITGPEDTQYF
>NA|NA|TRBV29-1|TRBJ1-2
TGCAGCGTTGGCCTGGACAGCGCTAGGGGCTACACCTTC
CSVGLDSARGYTF
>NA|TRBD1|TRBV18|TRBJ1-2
TGTGCCGGCTCACCGGGACAGGGCTACACCTTC
CAGSPGQGYTF
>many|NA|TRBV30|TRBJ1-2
TGTGCCTGGACCACTGGTGGGGTTGGCTACACCTTC
CAWTTGGVGYTF
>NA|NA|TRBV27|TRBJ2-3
TGTGCCAGCAGAAATACACTTCGGGGGGCCCACAGCACAGATACGCAGTATTTT
CASRNTLRGAHSTDTQYF
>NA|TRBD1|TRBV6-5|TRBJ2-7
TGTGCCAGCAGTACCGGGGACAGGGGCTACGAGCAGTACTTC
CASSTGDRGYEQYF
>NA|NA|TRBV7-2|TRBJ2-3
TGTGCCAGCAGCTTAGCCGGTACGAAGGGTGCGGATACGCAGTATTTT
CASSLAGTKGADTQYF
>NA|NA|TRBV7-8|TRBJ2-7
TGTGCCAGCAGCCCATTAACAGGGTCAAACGAGCAGTACTTC
CASSPLTGSNEQYF
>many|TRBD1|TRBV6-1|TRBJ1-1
TGTGCCAGCCAGGGGGGGGCTGGGATGAACACTGAAGCTTTCTTT
CASQGGAGMNTEAFF
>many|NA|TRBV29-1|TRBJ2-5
TGCAGCGTGGACCCGGACGGGACCCAGTACTTC
CSVDPDGTQYF
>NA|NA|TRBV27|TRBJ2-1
TGTGCCAGCAGTCCAGACGGTGCGTATGAGCAGTTCTTC
CASSPDGAYEQFF